The present TCR beta chain was sequenced within a study of shared clonotypes between healthy human individuals. TCRdb's table, derived via immunoSEQ multiplex PCR, lists solely in-frame clones and lacks some. The sample contains 2,100,000 or so clones, roughly 95% of which appear only once. This CDR3 region has 16 residues. Germline V gene lookup returns CDR1 MDHEN and CDR2 SYDVKM. The V gene end was trimmed by 7 bases and the J gene end by 8 bases; junction bases not matched to a gene: 16. The sample taken for sequencing was naive CD4+ T cells sorted from blood. Specified subset: CD45RA+ positively selected. This TCR was recovered from a man between 18 and 29 years old in good health. This chain connects TRBV28 to TRBJ1-2, with 10 bases that match TRBD1. The chain's CDR3 is CASTSAPTGGKRGYTF. CDR3 in DNA: TGTGCCAGCACAAGTGCCCCGACAGGGGGCAAGAGAGGCTACACCTTC.